One and the same sample provided the 9 T cell receptor beta chains below, sequenced in a study of human T cells and chemical hapten exposure. Documented time point: patch test 3, about 24 weeks after DPC sensitization. Treatment specified: therapeutic diphenylcyclopropenone sensitization with weekly scalp DPC. Whole blood, unfractionated, served as the material for total RNA extraction. MiXCR was run by TCRdb on the RACE reads, yielding one entry per CDR3 protein. The repertoire consists of tens of thousands of distinct CDR3 sequences, with around a tenth occurring once and the leading ten covering approximately 26%. The sequences come from whole blood, collected in connection with sensitization to the hapten diphenylcyclopropenone (DPC). The receptors derive from a man aged 50 to 60 with alopecia areata. Some clones in this sample may be carry-over from other donors' samples.

The chain carries TRBV5-1 and TRBJ1-1; 10 bases agree with TRBD1. The CDR3 is 16 residues long. The germline gives CDR1 SGHRS, CDR2 YFSETQ. Germline trimming cut 5 bases from V and 5 bases from J; bases unmatched to any gene: 12. CDR3 loop: CASSPRTGGGATEAFF. The CDR3 DNA reads TGCGCCAGCAGTCCCCGGACAGGGGGAGGGGCAACTGAAGCTTTCTTT.

The chain couples TRBV7-2 to TRBJ2-3, with 7 bases lining up with TRBD2. This CDR3 contains 14 residues. With V trimmed by 3 bases and J by 2 bases, 2 bases remained unmatched. Germline V gene data show CDR1 as SGHTA and CDR2 as FQGNSA. Here the CDR3 reads CASSLGLPTDTQYF. For the CDR3, the DNA is TGTGCCAGCAGCTTGGGACTACCCACAGATACGCAGTATTTT.

By its share, this clonotype is large. V and J are TRBV6-6 and TRBJ2-7, with 9 bases fitting TRBD1. J lost 4 bases, V lost 4 bases, and 8 bases had no gene match. Germline CDR1 reads MNHNY; CDR2 reads SVGAGI (reference sequence). The CDR3 runs to 15 residues. CDR3 DNA: TGTGCCAGCAGTTCACAGGACAGGGGTGGGTACGAGCAGTACTTC. This codes for CASSSQDRGGYEQYF.

This clonotype was detected ten times or more. This chain uses TRBV20-1 with TRBJ2-3; no definite D call. The V end lost 6 bases, the J end lost 0 bases, and 13 bases lay between the germline ends. This CDR3 is 14 amino acids long. In germline, CDR1 is DFQATT, CDR2 SNEGSKA (reference sequence). The CDR3 reads CSAPMSSSTDTQYF. The DNA of the CDR3 is TGCAGTGCCCCCATGAGCAGTAGCACAGATACGCAGTATTTT.

This clonotype was seen repeatedly, ten times or more. The chain employs TRBV29-1 and TRBJ2-3; possible D gene TRBD1, 7 bases. Germline V CDR1 and CDR2: SQVTM, ANQGSEA. CDR3 size: 13 residues. V shed 4 bases and J shed 3 bases, with 11 bases lying between them. The CDR3 loop reads CSVAEGQTDTQYF. The CDR3 DNA follows: TGCAGCGTTGCGGAGGGACAGACAGATACGCAGTATTTT.

This clonotype was picked up a small number of times. V and J are TRBV4-1 and TRBJ2-4, with D perhaps given as TRBD1 or TRBD2 (5 bases each). V shed 1 base and J shed 0 bases, with 10 bases lying between them. Germline V gene sequence: CDR1 MGHRA, CDR2 YSYEKL. CDR3 length: 16 residues. DNA of the CDR3: TGCGCCAGCAGCCAAGGCACCGGGACAGCCAAAAACATTCAGTACTTC. Translation: CASSQGTGTAKNIQYF.

This clonotype was recorded many times. The CDR3 loop is CASSSGLAPTDTQYF. The CDR3 DNA is TGTGCCAGCAGCTCGGGACTAGCCCCCACAGATACGCAGTATTTT. The chain uses TRBV5-4 and TRBJ2-3, with 9 bases aligning to TRBD2. Germline CDR1 is SGHNT and CDR2 is YYREEE (reference sequence). The V gene end was trimmed by 3 bases and the J gene end by 2 bases; junction bases not matched to a gene: 4. CDR3 size: 15 residues.

This clonotype appeared a few times. The rearrangement uses TRBV29-1 and TRBJ2-3, with a tentative D call TRBD2 (6 bases). The ends were cut back, 1 base at V and 1 base at J, with 9 bases in the middle. This CDR3 region has 14 residues. In germline, CDR1 is SQVTM, CDR2 ANQGSEA. CDR3 DNA sequence: TGCAGCGTTGAAGTCGGGAGCGGCACAGATACGCAGTATTTT. Encoded protein: CSVEVGSGTDTQYF.

The sample holds many counts of this clonotype. The chain has TRBV11-2 and TRBJ1-1; 11 positions agree with TRBD1. Trimming cost V 6 bases and J 6 bases; bases outside gene matches: 6. The CDR3 covers 14 residues. Germline loops: CDR1 SGHAT, CDR2 FQNNGV. The CDR3 bases are TGTGCCAGCAGTTCATGGACAGGGGGCTCTGAAGCTTTCTTT. It translates to CASSSWTGGSEAFF.